This is a list of T cell receptor beta chains from one sample in a study of beta chain features in type 1 diabetes. Some clones are missing from TCRdb's copy, which holds only in-frame ones; the method was immunoSEQ multiplex PCR. The sample lists hundreds of thousands of clones, 13% occurring once. The source material was naive CD4+ T cells from blood. The receptors derive from a man younger than 35 with type 1 diabetes. The CDR3 runs from the conserved cysteine through the conserved F or W. A D gene is named only where the DNA matches it firmly. Clone sizes are given selectively: once, few, many, or a class where the clone is expanded.

V: TRBV29-1
J: TRBJ2-5
D: TRBD1
size: once
length: 12
DNA: TGCAGCGCCCCGGACAGGGCGGGGACCCAGTACTTC
CDR3: CSAPDRAGTQYF

V: TRBV5-4
J: TRBJ2-7
D: TRBD1
size: NA
length: 14
DNA: TGTGCCAGCAGCCAATGGGACAGGGTTTACGAGCAGTACTTC
CDR3: CASSQWDRVYEQYF

V: TRBV13
J: TRBJ2-5
D: NA
size: NA
length: 11
DNA: TGTGCCAGCAGCTTATCAGTGACCCAGTACTTC
CDR3: CASSLSVTQYF

V: TRBV18
J: TRBJ2-5
D: NA
size: NA
length: 13
DNA: TGTGCCAGCTCACCCAAACAGGGAGAGACCCAGTACTTC
CDR3: CASSPKQGETQYF

V: TRBV6-5
J: TRBJ1-5
D: NA
size: NA
length: 13
DNA: TGTGCCAGCCGGGTCACTCGGAATCAGCCCCAGCATTTT
CDR3: CASRVTRNQPQHF

V: TRBV7-8
J: TRBJ1-2
D: NA
size: few
length: 14
DNA: TGTGCCAGCAGCTCGGCAGGCCCTAAGGACGGCTACACCTTC
CDR3: CASSSAGPKDGYTF

V: TRBV5-1
J: TRBJ1-1
D: NA
size: few
length: 13
DNA: TGCGCCAGCAGCGCGTTGAATGAGGGTGAAGCTTTCTTT
CDR3: CASSALNEGEAFF

V: TRBV10-3
J: TRBJ2-7
D: NA
size: few
length: 15
DNA: TGTGCCATCAGACCCTCCGGGACCCCGAGGGTCGAGCAGTACTTC
CDR3: CAIRPSGTPRVEQYF

V: TRBV28
J: TRBJ2-4
D: NA
size: NA
length: 13
DNA: TGTGCCAGCAGTCTCACAGGGCCAAACATTCAGTACTTC
CDR3: CASSLTGPNIQYF

V: TRBV18
J: TRBJ2-7
D: NA
size: NA
length: 13
DNA: TGTGCCAGCTCACCACCACAGGGTAGCGAGCAGTACTTC
CDR3: CASSPPQGSEQYF

V: TRBV30
J: TRBJ1-5
D: NA
size: few
length: 13
DNA: TGTGCCTGGAGTTCGCGGGACAATCAGCCCCAGCATTTT
CDR3: CAWSSRDNQPQHF

V: TRBV7-9
J: TRBJ2-5
D: NA
size: NA
length: 15
DNA: TGTGCCAGCAGCTTATACATCGAGAATCAAGAGACCCAGTACTTC
CDR3: CASSLYIENQETQYF

V: TRBV30
J: TRBJ1-3
D: NA
size: NA
length: 17
DNA: TGTGCCTGGAGTGTGGTCCTATTATCGCACGCTGGAAACACCATATATTTT
CDR3: CAWSVVLLSHAGNTIYF

V: TRBV5-6
J: TRBJ2-6
D: TRBD1
size: few
length: 17
DNA: TGTGCCAGCATCCTGGACAGGGGGAGCTCTGGGGCCAACGTCCTGACTTTC
CDR3: CASILDRGSSGANVLTF

V: TRBV5-4
J: TRBJ1-1
D: NA
size: NA
length: 13
DNA: TGTGCCAGCAGTTTTCTTACAGGAGGTGAAGCTTTCTTT
CDR3: CASSFLTGGEAFF

V: TRBV7-9
J: TRBJ2-3
D: NA
size: NA
length: 17
DNA: TGTGCCAGCAGCCCCGGAGTGGGGACCGGCATCACAGATACGCAGTATTTT
CDR3: CASSPGVGTGITDTQYF

V: TRBV6-6
J: TRBJ1-5
D: NA
size: NA
length: 15
DNA: TGTGCCAGCAGTTACCACGGACAGAGCAATCAGCCCCAGCATTTT
CDR3: CASSYHGQSNQPQHF

V: TRBV4-1
J: TRBJ1-4
D: TRBD1
size: NA
length: 15
DNA: TGCGCCAGCAGCCCCTCGTCGAGGGGGCGGGAAAAACTGTTTTTT
CDR3: CASSPSSRGREKLFF

V: TRBV9
J: TRBJ2-5
D: NA
size: NA
length: 16
DNA: TGTGCCAGCAGCGTAGGCGGCAGGTACCAGGAAGAGACCCAGTACTTC
CDR3: CASSVGGRYQEETQYF

V: TRBV7-9
J: TRBJ1-1
D: TRBD1
size: NA
length: 14
DNA: TGTGCCAGCAGCCGACAGGGTCTGGGCACTGAAGCTTTCTTT
CDR3: CASSRQGLGTEAFF

V: TRBV7-7
J: TRBJ1-1
D: NA
size: few
length: 13
DNA: TGTGCTAGCAGTCTAGACAGGAACACTGAAGCTTTCTTT
CDR3: CASSLDRNTEAFF